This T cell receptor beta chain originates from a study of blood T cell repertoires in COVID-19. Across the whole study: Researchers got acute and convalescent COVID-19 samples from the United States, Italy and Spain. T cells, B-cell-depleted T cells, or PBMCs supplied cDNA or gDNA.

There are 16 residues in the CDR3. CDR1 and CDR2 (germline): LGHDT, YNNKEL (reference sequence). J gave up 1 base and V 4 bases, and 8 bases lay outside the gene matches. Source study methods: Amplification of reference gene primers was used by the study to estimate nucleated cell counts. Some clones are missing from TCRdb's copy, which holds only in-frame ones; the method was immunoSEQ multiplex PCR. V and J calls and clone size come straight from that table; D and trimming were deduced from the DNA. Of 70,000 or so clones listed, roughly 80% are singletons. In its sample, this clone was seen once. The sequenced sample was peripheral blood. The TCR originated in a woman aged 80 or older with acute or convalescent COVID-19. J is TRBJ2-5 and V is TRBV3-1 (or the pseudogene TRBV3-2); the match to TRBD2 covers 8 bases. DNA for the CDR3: TGTGCCAGCAGCCCGAAGTGGCGGGGGGTCCAAGAGACCCAGTACTTC. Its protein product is CASSPKWRGVQETQYF.